A selection of T cell receptor beta chains follows, all from one sample in a study of blood T cell repertoires in COVID-19. Clones were sequenced by immunoSEQ multiplex PCR, and TCRdb holds only the in-frame ones, with some missing. This table holds about 480,000 clones, roughly nine tenths found once. Sequencing used peripheral blood. These receptors originate from a woman aged 45-65 years with COVID-19, enrolled during active disease. Each CDR3 is given without its conserved first and last residue. The D gene is left open where the match is weak.

d_call	v_call	j_call	cdr3_aa
-	TRBV6-5	TRBJ2-2	ASRDRDYTGELF
-	TRBV6-6	TRBJ1-3	ASSYRGSGNTIY
-	TRBV10-1	TRBJ2-2	ASSESVDTGELF
-	TRBV30	TRBJ1-1	AWDSRRGAF
-	TRBV19	TRBJ1-3	ASSPPNEANTIY
TRBD1	TRBV2	TRBJ2-7	ASMGQWSSYEQY
TRBD1	TRBV28	TRBJ2-1	ASSMTGSYSEQF
-	TRBV25-1	TRBJ1-1	ASGRGASTEAF
-	TRBV29-1	TRBJ2-5	SVVRPWAGPETQY
-	TRBV19	TRBJ2-7	ASSIYPGKYEQY
-	TRBV5-1	TRBJ1-2	ASSLGQGNGYT
-	TRBV24-1	TRBJ1-1	ATSDSRGTEAF
-	TRBV29-1	TRBJ1-5	SVEVTGKAQH
-	TRBV11-2	TRBJ1-2	ASSLAQGHGYT
-	TRBV5-1	TRBJ1-6	ASSPTGYDDYSNSPLH
-	TRBV28	TRBJ1-2	ASSLQVGYT
-	TRBV19	TRBJ1-5	ASSKPSPGGDQPQH
-	TRBV19	TRBJ1-1	ASTGGAGDTEAF
-	TRBV2	TRBJ2-1	ASTALGNEQF
-	TRBV5-1	TRBJ2-1	ASSSSPGTGANEQF
TRBD1	TRBV11-2	TRBJ1-2	ASSLDRQGHGYT
-	TRBV4-1	TRBJ1-6	ASSPRGQGKSSPLH
-	TRBV5-4	TRBJ2-7	ASSLGQDSYEQY
TRBD2	TRBV6-1	TRBJ2-1	ASSDPGGTYNEQF
-	TRBV28	TRBJ1-2	ASTLPQGTNYGYT
-	TRBV7-2	TRBJ2-3	ASSPWVRETDTQY
-	TRBV5-6	TRBJ2-5	ASSFGLGETQY
-	TRBV19	TRBJ2-5	ASSGGTAGKKETQY
TRBD1	TRBV6-5	TRBJ1-4	ATYRGREKLF
-	TRBV9	TRBJ2-1	ASSVEIGSSYNEQF
-	TRBV28	TRBJ1-1	ASSAQLEAF
-	TRBV5-1	TRBJ1-2	ASSLSTPNYGYT
-	TRBV5-6	TRBJ2-7	ASSLGTGGEQY
-	TRBV2	TRBJ1-2	ASSGQGNDYGYT
TRBD1	TRBV9	TRBJ1-2	ASSVGQGHGYT
-	TRBV30	TRBJ1-3	AWSFGNTIY
-	TRBV5-1	TRBJ1-5	ASSQGGGSNQPQH
TRBD1	TRBV2	TRBJ1-1	ASRASWDRPNTEAF
-	TRBV19	TRBJ1-1	ASSTRGTLEAF
-	TRBV11-2	TRBJ2-3	ASSLSGVLRDTQY
TRBD1	TRBV19	TRBJ1-1	ASSTQGGGEAF
-	TRBV3-1/TRBV3-2	TRBJ1-5	ASSQAPSVDQPQH
-	TRBV6-2/TRBV6-3	TRBJ2-5	ASSYSWSQETQY
-	TRBV29-1	TRBJ1-2	SVDQVNYGYT
-	TRBV27	TRBJ1-2	ASSSGSGGAFPYGYT
-	TRBV27	TRBJ2-7	ASSHTGRGAYEQY
-	TRBV30	TRBJ1-2	ASAQAANYGYT
-	TRBV6-5	TRBJ2-3	ASRVRDTQY